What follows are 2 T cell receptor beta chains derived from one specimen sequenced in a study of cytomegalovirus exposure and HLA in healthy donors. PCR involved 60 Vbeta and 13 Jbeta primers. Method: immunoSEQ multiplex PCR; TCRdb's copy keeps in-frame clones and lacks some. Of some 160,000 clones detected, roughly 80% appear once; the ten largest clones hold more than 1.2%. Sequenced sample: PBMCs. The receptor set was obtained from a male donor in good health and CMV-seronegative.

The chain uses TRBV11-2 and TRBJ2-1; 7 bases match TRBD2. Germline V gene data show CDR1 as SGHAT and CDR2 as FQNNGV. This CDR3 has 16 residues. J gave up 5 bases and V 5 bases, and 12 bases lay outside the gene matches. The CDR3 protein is CASSPNRLAANNEQFF. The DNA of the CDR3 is TGTGCCAGCAGCCCTAATCGGCTAGCGGCTAACAATGAGCAGTTCTTC.

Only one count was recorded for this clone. The CDR3 reads CASSSTLGSYNEQFF. The CDR3 DNA sequence: TGTGCCAGCAGCTCCACTCTAGGCTCCTACAATGAGCAGTTCTTC. The V call is TRBV7-9, the J call TRBJ2-1; D is uncertain. The CDR3 runs 15 residues. The germline V gene has CDR1 SEHNR and CDR2 FQNEAQ (reference sequence). Trimming removed 4 bases from V and 0 bases from J, with 10 bases in between.